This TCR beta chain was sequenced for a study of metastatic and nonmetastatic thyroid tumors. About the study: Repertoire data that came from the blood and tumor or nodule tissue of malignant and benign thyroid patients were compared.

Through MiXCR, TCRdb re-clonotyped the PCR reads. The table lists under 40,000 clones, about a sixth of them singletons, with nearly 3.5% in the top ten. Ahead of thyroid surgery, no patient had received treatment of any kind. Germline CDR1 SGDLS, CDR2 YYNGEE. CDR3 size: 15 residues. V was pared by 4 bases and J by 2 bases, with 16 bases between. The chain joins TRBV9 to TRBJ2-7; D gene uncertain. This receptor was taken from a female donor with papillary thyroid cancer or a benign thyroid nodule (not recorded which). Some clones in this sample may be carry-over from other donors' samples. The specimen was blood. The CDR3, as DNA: TGTGCCAGCAGCCCACTTCCTTGGGGTCCCTACGAGCAGTACTTC. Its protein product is CASSPLPWGPYEQYF.